These 13 T cell receptor beta chains share one sample of origin, sequenced in a study of blood T cells in healthy people across ages. The use of a sample-barcoded 5' primer and a J-beta primer mix characterized a second PCR of roughly 6 to 12 cycles. Using its own MiXCR run on the 5' RACE reads, TCRdb lists one record per CDR3 protein. In the table there are about 1.6 million distinct CDR3 sequences, 34% of which are singletons. Sequencing was done on a sample of blood. These receptors were taken from a young woman in good health.

About this clonotype: At one end, the junction sequence differs from germline, possibly due to a read error. V is TRBV11-2 and J is TRBJ2-3; perhaps TRBD2 as D (5 bases). CDR3 length: 12 residues. In germline, CDR1 is SGHAT, CDR2 FQNNGV. Written as DNA, the CDR3 is TGTGCCAGCACCCCTAGCACAGATGCGCAGTATTTT. Protein: CASTPSTDAQYF.

There are a few counts of this clonotype. The V gene is TRBV21-1, the J gene TRBJ2-7; the table's D gene call, TRBD2, was not cross checked with the DNA. TRBV21-1 represents a pseudogene. This CDR3 contains 20 residues. DNA of the CDR3: TGTGCCAGCAGCAAAGTTGTCTGGGCGGGAGGGCAGGAAGGGGAGAACGAGCAGTACTTC. The encoded protein is CASSKVVWAGGQEGENEQYF.

Turning to this clonotype: With a much larger clone just one base away, this may be a read error. This rearrangement joins TRBV20-1 to TRBJ2-5, with TRBD1 matching 9 bases. This CDR3 has 13 residues. Looked up from germline, CDR1 is DFQATT and CDR2 is SNEGSKA (reference sequence). Trimming took 6 bases from V and 6 from J; bases not matched to a gene: 8. Here the CDR3 DNA reads TGCAGTGCAGGGACAGGGTTAGGCCAGACCCAGTACTTC. Its translation is CSAGTGLGQTQYF.

The rearrangement joins TRBV5-1 to TRBJ2-7, with a weak D call TRBD1 (5 bases). Deletions cut 0 bases from V and 6 bases from J, with 13 bases between. The CDR3 has 14 amino acids. Germline values: CDR1 SGHRS, CDR2 YFSETQ. The CDR3 DNA reads TGCGCCAGCAGCTTGGGGCAGGGCTGCCTCGAGCAGTACTTC. As protein: CASSLGQGCLEQYF.

The V gene is TRBV2, the J gene TRBJ2-7, with 7 bases matching TRBD2. The germline gives CDR1 SNHLY, CDR2 FYNNEI. The CDR3 totals 14 residues. V was pared by 4 bases and J by 3 bases, with 6 bases of the junction left unmatched. The CDR3 spells CASSGGGSVYEQYF. CDR3 coding DNA: TGTGCCAGCAGTGGCGGGGGATCTGTCTACGAGCAGTACTTC.

This rearrangement joins TRBV12-3 or TRBV12-4 to TRBJ2-7; D possibly matches TRBD1 or TRBD2 (5 bases each). The CDR3 runs to 12 residues. V was clipped by 5 bases and J by 7 bases, with 12 bases between them. Written as DNA, the CDR3 is TGTGCCAGCAGTAGGGACCTTAGAGAGCAGTACTTC. It yields the protein CASSRDLREQYF.

The chain joins TRBV6-2 or TRBV6-3 to TRBJ2-2; D unclear. This CDR3 comprises 14 residues. Between the trimmed V and J ends, which lost 0 bases and 1 base, there was a span of 3 bases. Germline V gene lookup returns CDR1 MNHEY and CDR2 SVGEGT. This CDR3 is CASSYSKNTGELFF. The CDR3, as DNA: TGTGCCAGCAGTTACTCAAAGAACACCGGGGAGCTGTTTTTT.

This clonotype has at least ten counts. V usage is TRBV5-1 and J usage is TRBJ2-7, with TRBD1 as a possible D gene (6 bases). Per the germline V gene, CDR1 is SGHRS and CDR2 is YFSETQ. With 3 bases removed from V and 1 base from J, the gap between germline ends came to 14 bases. The CDR3 sequence is 15 residues long. CDR3 coding DNA: TGCGCCAGCAGCTCACCCGGCAGGGGATCCTACGAGCAGTACTTC. Its translation: CASSSPGRGSYEQYF.

This clonotype was seen at least ten times. This sequence joins TRBV12-3 or TRBV12-4 and TRBJ2-5; TRBD1 aligns across 8 bases. V trimming: 6 bases; J trimming: 4 bases; junction bases outside the gene matches: 4. This CDR3 spans 13 amino acids. The CDR3 sequence is CASRGGQGETQYF. The CDR3 DNA reads as TGTGCCAGCAGGGGCGGACAGGGAGAGACCCAGTACTTC.

This clonotype was recorded once. This sequence joins TRBV20-1 and TRBJ2-1; possibly TRBD2 for D (5 bases). The CDR3 sequence is 13 residues long. The ends were cut back, 4 bases at V and 9 bases at J, with 16 bases in the middle. CDR1 is DFQATT and CDR2 is SNEGSKA in the germline V gene (reference sequence). The CDR3 loop is CSAKYSGRSEQFF. The CDR3, as DNA: TGCAGTGCTAAATACTCGGGAAGGAGTGAGCAGTTCTTC.

V and J are TRBV4-1 and TRBJ2-2; 7 bases match TRBD1. The CDR3 has 17 residues. V lost 5 bases to trimming and J lost 1 base; unmatched junction nucleotides: 10. Germline V gene sequence: CDR1 MGHRA, CDR2 YSYEKL. DNA of the CDR3: TGCGCCAGCAGCTTTAAGCCGGGACAGCGGAACACCGGGGAGCTGTTTTTT. Its protein product is CASSFKPGQRNTGELFF.

In this sample, this clonotype turned up a few times. The chain uses TRBV30 and TRBJ2-3, with D unclear. Germline V gene lookup returns CDR1 GTSNPN and CDR2 SVGIG (reference sequence). This CDR3 has 12 residues. With 1 base removed from V and 7 bases from J, the gap between germline ends came to 9 bases. CDR3 in amino acids: CAWSEGGYTQYF. The CDR3 nucleotides read TGTGCCTGGAGTGAGGGCGGTTATACGCAGTATTTT.

CDR3 residues: CASSPKLPGQGLDTQYF. CDR3 DNA sequence: TGTGCCAGCAGTCCAAAACTGCCGGGACAGGGCCTGGATACGCAGTATTTT. The rearrangement links TRBV28 to TRBJ2-3, with 9 bases fitting TRBD1. The CDR3 runs to 17 residues. Germline CDR1 reads MDHEN; CDR2 reads SYDVKM. Losses at the gene ends were 5 bases for V and 6 bases for J; bases not matched to a gene: 15. Complete variable domain (other parts from reference TRBV28 and TRBJ2-3): DVKVTQSSRYLVKRTGEKVFLECVQDMDHENMFWYRQDPGLGLRLIYFSYDVKMKEKGDIPEGYSVSREKKERFSLILESASTNQTSMYLCASSPKLPGQGLDTQYFGPGTRLTVL.